The entry below gives a single TCR beta chain sequence along with its context. These data belong to a study of blood T cell repertoires in COVID-19. Across the whole study: Both acute and convalescent COVID-19 samples were obtained from the United States, Italy and Spain.

The CDR3 is made up of 15 amino acids. V lost 6 bases to trimming and J lost 1 base; unmatched junction nucleotides: 8. The germline gives CDR1 MDHEN, CDR2 SYDVKM. The recovered donors of Cohort 3 showed two negative PCRs, clearance, or symptom resolution. Measured with immunoSEQ multiplex PCR; TCRdb has only the in-frame clones, and not every one. In the table there are roughly 180,000 clones, around 83% of which are singletons. Sequenced sample: PBMCs or T cells enriched from blood (not recorded which). The TCR comes from a man between 35 and 55 years old who had recovered from COVID-19. The chain employs TRBV28 and TRBJ2-7, with 8 positions matching TRBD1. CDR3 in amino acids: CASRDPGQVSYEQYF. Written as DNA, the CDR3 is TGTGCCAGCAGAGACCCGGGACAGGTGTCCTACGAGCAGTACTTC.